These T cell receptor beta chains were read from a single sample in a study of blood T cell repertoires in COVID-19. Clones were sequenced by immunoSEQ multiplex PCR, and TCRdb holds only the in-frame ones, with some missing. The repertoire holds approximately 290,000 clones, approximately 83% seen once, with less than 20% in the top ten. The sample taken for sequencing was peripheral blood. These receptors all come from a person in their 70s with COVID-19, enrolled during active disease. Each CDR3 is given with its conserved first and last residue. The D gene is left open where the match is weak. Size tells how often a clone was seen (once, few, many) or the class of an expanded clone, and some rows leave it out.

CASSVTEGPGNSPLHF	TGTGCCAGCAGCGTAACGGAGGGTCCGGGGAATTCACCCCTCCACTTT	TRBV9	TRBJ1-6	-	-
CAWSTGTSGRAREQYF	TGTGCCTGGAGTACCGGGACTAGCGGGAGGGCCCGGGAGCAGTACTTC	TRBV30	TRBJ2-7	-	TRBD2
CASSLVGGMNTEAFF	TGCGCCAGCAGCTTGGTGGGGGGAATGAACACTGAAGCTTTCTTT	TRBV5-1	TRBJ1-1	few	-
CASSWGQGSYYEQYF	TGTGCCAGCAGCTGGGGACAGGGGTCCTACTACGAGCAGTACTTC	TRBV7-2	TRBJ2-7	-	TRBD1
CASKRLAGANEQLF	TGTGCCAGCAAAAGGCTAGCGGGAGCCAATGAGCAGCTCTTC	TRBV7-3	TRBJ2-1	once	TRBD2
CASSLESGTRLVDTQYF	TGTGCCAGCAGCTTGGAATCCGGGACTAGATTGGTCGATACGCAGTATTTT	TRBV7-9	TRBJ2-3	-	TRBD2
CASSQDTRVNTEAFF	TGCGCCAGCAGCCAAGATACCAGGGTTAACACTGAAGCTTTCTTT	TRBV4-1	TRBJ1-1	-	-
CASSSQRRGLDTQYF	TGTGCCAGCAGCTCACAACGCAGGGGGTTGGATACGCAGTATTTT	TRBV7-8	TRBJ2-3	-	TRBD1
CASSPRGGHTGELFF	TGTGCCAGCAGCCCCCGGGGGGGGCACACCGGGGAGCTGTTTTTT	TRBV5-4	TRBJ2-2	-	TRBD2
CASNRDRGNQPQHF	TGTGCCAGCAACCGGGACAGGGGTAATCAGCCCCAGCATTTT	TRBV6-5	TRBJ1-5	-	TRBD1
CASRGQGGIAKNIQYF	TGTGCCAGTAGAGGACAGGGGGGAATAGCCAAAAACATTCAGTACTTC	TRBV19	TRBJ2-4	-	TRBD1
CASSLGIIGQGSERETQYF	TGTGCCAGCAGCTTAGGGATAATCGGACAGGGGAGTGAGCGGGAGACCCAGTACTTC	TRBV7-6	TRBJ2-5	-	TRBD1
CSARLSHQAFF	TGCAGTGCTAGACTGTCCCATCAGGCTTTCTTT	TRBV20-1	TRBJ1-1	-	-
CASQPSGVYNSPLHF	TGTGCCAGTCAGCCGTCCGGGGTTTATAATTCACCCCTCCACTTT	TRBV19	TRBJ1-6	once	-
CAISEWSSGSGEEQFF	TGTGCCATCAGTGAGTGGTCTAGCGGGTCCGGTGAAGAGCAGTTCTTC	TRBV10-3	TRBJ2-1	-	TRBD2
CASSLLQTNEKLFF	TGCGCCAGCAGCTTGCTTCAGACTAATGAAAAACTGTTTTTT	TRBV5-1	TRBJ1-4	-	-
CATSRQTNEKLFF	TGTGCCACCTCAAGACAAACTAATGAAAAACTGTTTTTT	TRBV27	TRBJ1-4	-	-
CASSSPGLANKETQYF	TGTGCCAGCAGCAGTCCGGGACTAGCGAACAAAGAGACCCAGTACTTC	TRBV7-9	TRBJ2-5	-	TRBD2
CASRVNRGGETQYF	TGTGCCAGCAGAGTTAACAGGGGTGGCGAGACCCAGTACTTC	TRBV2	TRBJ2-5	-	TRBD1
CASSPRGVSPLHF	TGTGCCAGCAGCCCCCGGGGGGTTTCACCCCTCCACTTT	TRBV9	TRBJ1-6	-	-